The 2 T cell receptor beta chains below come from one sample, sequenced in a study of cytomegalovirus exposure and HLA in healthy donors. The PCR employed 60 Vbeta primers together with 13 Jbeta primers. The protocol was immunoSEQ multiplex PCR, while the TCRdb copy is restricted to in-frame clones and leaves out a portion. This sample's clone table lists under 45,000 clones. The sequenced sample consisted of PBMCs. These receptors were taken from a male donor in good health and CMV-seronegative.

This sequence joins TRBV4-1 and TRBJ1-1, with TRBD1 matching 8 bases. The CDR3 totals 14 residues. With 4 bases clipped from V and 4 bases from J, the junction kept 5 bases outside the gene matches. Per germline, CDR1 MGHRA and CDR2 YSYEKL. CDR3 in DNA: TGCGCCAGCAGCCGGACAGGGACCGGCACTGAAGCTTTCTTT. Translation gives CASSRTGTGTEAFF.

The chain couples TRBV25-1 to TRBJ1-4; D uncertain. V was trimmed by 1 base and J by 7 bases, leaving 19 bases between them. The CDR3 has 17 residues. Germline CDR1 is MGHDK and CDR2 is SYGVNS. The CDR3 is CASSELDRRVSGEKLFF. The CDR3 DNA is TGTGCCAGCAGTGAATTGGATAGGAGGGTCTCGGGTGAAAAACTGTTTTTT.